Below, one TCR beta chain is given with its context. Its cognate antigen is unknown. TCRdb passed the reads through MiXCR, listing each CDR3 protein once. The data contain 800,000 to 950,000 distinct CDR3 sequences, 32% of them singletons. This specimen belongs to a study of T cell repertoires in cytomegalovirus infection. Study context: Selected CMV epitopes included recently identified HLA-C-restricted ones as well as well-studied HLA-B-restricted ones.

CDR3 length equals 13 residues. Losses at the gene ends were 4 bases for V and 7 bases for J; bases not matched to a gene: 2. The material was cultured CD8+ T cells from PBMCs, obtained from culture after CMV antigen stimulation. The TCR was taken from a human donor in good health (CMV status not recorded). Some clones in this sample may be carry-over from other donors' samples. The chain recombines TRBV12-3 or TRBV12-4 with TRBJ2-2; 8 nucleotides agree with TRBD2. The CDR3 DNA reads as TGTGCCAGCAGTTCGCGGGGGGTCGGGGAGCTGTTTTTT. Protein product: CASSSRGVGELFF.